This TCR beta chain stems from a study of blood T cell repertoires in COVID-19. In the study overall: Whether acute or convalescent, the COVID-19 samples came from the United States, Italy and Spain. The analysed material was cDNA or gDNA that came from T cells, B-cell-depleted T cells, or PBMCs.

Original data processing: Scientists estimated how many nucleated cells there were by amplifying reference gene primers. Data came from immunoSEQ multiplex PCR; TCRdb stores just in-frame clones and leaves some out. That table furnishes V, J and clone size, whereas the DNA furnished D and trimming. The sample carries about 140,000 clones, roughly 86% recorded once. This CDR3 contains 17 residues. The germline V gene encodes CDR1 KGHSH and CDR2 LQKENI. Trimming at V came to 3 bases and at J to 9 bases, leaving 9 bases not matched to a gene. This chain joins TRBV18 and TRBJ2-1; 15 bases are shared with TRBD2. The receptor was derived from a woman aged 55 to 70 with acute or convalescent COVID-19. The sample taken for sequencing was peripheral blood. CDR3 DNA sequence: TGTGCCAGCTCACCGCCTGGACTAGCGGGGGGGGGTGGTGAGCAGTTCTTC. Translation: CASSPPGLAGGGGEQFF. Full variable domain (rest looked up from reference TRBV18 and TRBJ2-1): NAGVMQNPRHLVRRRGQEARLRCSPMKGHSHVYWYRQLPEEGLKFMVYLQKENIIDESGMPKERFSAEFPKEGPSILRIQQVVRGDSAAYFCASSPPGLAGGGGEQFFGPGTRLTVL.